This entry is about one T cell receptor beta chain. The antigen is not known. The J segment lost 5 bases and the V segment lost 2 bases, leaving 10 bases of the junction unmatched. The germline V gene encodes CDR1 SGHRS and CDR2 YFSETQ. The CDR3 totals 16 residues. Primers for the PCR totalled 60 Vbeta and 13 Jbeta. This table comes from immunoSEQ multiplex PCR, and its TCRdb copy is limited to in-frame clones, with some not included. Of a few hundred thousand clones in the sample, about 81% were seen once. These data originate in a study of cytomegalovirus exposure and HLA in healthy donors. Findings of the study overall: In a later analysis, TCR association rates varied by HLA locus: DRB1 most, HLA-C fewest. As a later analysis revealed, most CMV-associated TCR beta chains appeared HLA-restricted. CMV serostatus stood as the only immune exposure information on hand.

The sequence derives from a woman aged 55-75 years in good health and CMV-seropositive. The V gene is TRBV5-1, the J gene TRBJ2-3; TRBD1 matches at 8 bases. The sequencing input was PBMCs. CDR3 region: CASSFGQGARGDTQYF. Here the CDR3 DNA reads TGCGCCAGCAGCTTTGGGCAGGGGGCGCGAGGAGATACGCAGTATTTT. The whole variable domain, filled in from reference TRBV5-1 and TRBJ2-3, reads KAGVTQTPRYLIKTRGQQVTLSCSPISGHRSVSWYQQTPGQGLQFLFEYFSETQRNKGNFPGRFSGRQFSNSRSEMNVSTLELGDSALYLCASSFGQGARGDTQYFGPGTRLTVL.